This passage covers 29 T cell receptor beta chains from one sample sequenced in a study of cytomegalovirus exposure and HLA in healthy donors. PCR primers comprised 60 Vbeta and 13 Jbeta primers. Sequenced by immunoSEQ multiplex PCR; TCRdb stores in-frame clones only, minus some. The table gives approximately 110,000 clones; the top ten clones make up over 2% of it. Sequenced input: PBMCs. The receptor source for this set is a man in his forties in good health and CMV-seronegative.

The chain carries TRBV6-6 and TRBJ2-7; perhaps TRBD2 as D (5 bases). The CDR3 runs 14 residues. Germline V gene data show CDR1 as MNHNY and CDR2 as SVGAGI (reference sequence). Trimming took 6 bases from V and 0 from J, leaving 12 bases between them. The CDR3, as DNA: TGTGCCAGCAGCTCCTGGGAGAGCTCCTACGAGCAGTACTTC. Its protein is CASSSWESSYEQYF.

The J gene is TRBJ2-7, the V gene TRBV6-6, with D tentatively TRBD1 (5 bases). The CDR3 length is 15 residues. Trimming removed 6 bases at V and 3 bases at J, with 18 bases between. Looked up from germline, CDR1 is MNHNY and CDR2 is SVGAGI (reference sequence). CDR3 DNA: TGTGCCAGCAGCCCACTCAGGGTGACGAACTACGAGCAGTACTTC. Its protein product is CASSPLRVTNYEQYF.

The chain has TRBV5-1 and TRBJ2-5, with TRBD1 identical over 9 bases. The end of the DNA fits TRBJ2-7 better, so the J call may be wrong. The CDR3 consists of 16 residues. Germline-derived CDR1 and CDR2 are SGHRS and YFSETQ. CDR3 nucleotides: TGCGCCAGCAGCTTATTTTCGGGACAGGGCTTCTACGAGCAGTACTTC. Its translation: CASSLFSGQGFYEQYF.

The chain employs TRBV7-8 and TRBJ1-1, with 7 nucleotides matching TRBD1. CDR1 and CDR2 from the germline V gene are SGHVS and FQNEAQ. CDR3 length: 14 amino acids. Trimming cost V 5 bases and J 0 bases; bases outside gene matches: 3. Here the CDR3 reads CASSPGGMNTEAFF. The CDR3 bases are TGTGCCAGCAGCCCAGGGGGGATGAACACTGAAGCTTTCTTT.

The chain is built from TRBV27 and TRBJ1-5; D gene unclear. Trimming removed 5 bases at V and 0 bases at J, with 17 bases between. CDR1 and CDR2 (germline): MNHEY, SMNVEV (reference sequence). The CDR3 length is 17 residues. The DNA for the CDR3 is TGTGCCAGCAGTCTCACCTCGGGAGTGGATAGCAATCAGCCCCAGCATTTT. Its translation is CASSLTSGVDSNQPQHF.

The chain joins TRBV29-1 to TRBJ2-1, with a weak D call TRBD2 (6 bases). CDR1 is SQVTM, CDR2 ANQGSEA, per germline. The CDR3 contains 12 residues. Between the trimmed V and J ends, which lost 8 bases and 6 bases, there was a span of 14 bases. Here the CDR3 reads CSSGVVGNEQFF. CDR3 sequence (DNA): TGCAGCTCGGGGGTGGTTGGCAATGAGCAGTTCTTC.

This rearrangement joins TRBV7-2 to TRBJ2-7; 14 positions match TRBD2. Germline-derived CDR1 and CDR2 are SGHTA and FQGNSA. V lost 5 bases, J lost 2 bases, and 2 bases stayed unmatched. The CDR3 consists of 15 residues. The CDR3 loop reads CASSAGLAGAYEQYF. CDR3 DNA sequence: TGTGCCAGCAGCGCGGGACTAGCGGGAGCCTACGAGCAGTACTTC.

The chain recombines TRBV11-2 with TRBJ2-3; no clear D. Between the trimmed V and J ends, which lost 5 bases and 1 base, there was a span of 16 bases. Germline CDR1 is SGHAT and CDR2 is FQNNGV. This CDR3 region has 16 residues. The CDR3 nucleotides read TGTGCCAGCAGCCTGACTCCCCCCGGAGGCACAGATACGCAGTATTTT. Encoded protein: CASSLTPPGGTDTQYF.

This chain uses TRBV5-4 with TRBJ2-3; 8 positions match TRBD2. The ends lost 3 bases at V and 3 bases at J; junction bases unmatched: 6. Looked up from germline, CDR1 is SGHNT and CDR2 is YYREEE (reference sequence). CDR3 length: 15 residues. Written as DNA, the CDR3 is TGTGCCAGCAGCTACGCCGGGACTAGGACAGATACGCAGTATTTT. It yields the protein CASSYAGTRTDTQYF. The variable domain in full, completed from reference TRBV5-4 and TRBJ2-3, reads ETGVTQSPTHLIKTRGQQVTLRCSSQSGHNTVSWYQQALGQGPQFIFQYYREEENGRGNFPPRFSGLQFPNYSSELNVNALELDDSALYLCASSYAGTRTDTQYFGPGTRLTVL.

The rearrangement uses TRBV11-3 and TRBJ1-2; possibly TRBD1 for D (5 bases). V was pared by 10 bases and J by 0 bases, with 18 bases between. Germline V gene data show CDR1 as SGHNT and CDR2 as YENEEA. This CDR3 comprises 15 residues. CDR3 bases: TGTGCCATTTGGGTAGGGGCACCACCTAACTATGGCTACACCTTC. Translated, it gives CAIWVGAPPNYGYTF.

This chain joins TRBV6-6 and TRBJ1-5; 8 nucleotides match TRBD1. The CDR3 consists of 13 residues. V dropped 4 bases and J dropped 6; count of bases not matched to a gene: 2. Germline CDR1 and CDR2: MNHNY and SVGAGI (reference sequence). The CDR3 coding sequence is TGTGCCAGCAGTTCTACAGGGGGTCAGCCCCAGCATTTT. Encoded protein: CASSSTGGQPQHF.

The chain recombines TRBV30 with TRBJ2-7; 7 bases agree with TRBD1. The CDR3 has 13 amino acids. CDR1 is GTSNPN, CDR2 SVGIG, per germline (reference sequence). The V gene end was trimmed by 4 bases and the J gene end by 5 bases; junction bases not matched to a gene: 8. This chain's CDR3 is CAWTTGQSHEQYF. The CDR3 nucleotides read TGTGCCTGGACGACGGGACAGTCCCACGAGCAGTACTTC.

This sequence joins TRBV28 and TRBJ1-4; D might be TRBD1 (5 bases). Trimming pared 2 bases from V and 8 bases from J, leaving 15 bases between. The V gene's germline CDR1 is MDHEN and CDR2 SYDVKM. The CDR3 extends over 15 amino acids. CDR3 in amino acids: CASSLMGQGREKLFF. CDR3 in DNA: TGTGCCAGCAGTTTAATGGGTCAGGGCCGGGAAAAACTGTTTTTT.

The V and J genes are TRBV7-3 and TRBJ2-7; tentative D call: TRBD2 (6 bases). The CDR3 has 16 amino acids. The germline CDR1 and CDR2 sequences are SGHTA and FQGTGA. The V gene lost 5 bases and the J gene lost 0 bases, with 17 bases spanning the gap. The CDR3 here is CASSRNSGMISYEQYF. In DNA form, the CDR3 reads TGTGCCAGCAGCAGAAATAGCGGAATGATCTCCTACGAGCAGTACTTC.

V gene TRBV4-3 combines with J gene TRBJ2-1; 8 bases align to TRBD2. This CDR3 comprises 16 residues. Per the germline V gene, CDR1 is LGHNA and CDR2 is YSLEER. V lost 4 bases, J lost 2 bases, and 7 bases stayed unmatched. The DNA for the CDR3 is TGCGCCAGCAGCCCCCAGTCGGGAGGGACCTACAATGAGCAGTTCTTC. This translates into CASSPQSGGTYNEQFF.

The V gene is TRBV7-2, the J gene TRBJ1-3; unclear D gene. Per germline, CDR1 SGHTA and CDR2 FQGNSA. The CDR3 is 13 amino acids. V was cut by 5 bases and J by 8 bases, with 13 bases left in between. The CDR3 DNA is TGTGCCAGCAGCCTCCTGTGGGGAGACACCATATATTTT. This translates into CASSLLWGDTIYF.

The CDR3 DNA sequence: TGTGCCAGCAGTGAAGAGGTCCTTCTAGAATCCTACAATGAGCAGTTCTTC. Translation: CASSEEVLLESYNEQFF. The rearrangement uses TRBV2 and TRBJ2-1; D unclear. The ends were cut back, 1 base at V and 1 base at J, with 14 bases in the middle. From germline, CDR1 is SNHLY and CDR2 FYNNEI. The CDR3 has 17 amino acids.

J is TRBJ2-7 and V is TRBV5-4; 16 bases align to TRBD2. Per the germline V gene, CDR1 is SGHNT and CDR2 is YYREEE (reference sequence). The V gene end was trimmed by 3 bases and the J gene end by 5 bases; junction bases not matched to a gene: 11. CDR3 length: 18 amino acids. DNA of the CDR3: TGTGCCAGCAGCTCAACCGGGACTAGCGGGAGGGTGGGAGACGAGCAGTACTTC. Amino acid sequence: CASSSTGTSGRVGDEQYF.

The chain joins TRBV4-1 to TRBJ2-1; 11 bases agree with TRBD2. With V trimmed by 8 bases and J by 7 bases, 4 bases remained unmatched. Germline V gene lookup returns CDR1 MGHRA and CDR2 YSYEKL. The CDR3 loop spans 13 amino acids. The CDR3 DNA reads TGCGCCAGCGGGCTAGCGGGAGGTAATGAGCAGTTCTTC. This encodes CASGLAGGNEQFF.

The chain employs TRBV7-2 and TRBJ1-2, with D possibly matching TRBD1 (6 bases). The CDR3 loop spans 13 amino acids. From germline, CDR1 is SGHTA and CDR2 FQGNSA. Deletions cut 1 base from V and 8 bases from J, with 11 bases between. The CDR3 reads CASSLDRAGGYTF. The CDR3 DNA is TGTGCCAGCAGCTTAGACAGGGCTGGAGGCTACACCTTC.

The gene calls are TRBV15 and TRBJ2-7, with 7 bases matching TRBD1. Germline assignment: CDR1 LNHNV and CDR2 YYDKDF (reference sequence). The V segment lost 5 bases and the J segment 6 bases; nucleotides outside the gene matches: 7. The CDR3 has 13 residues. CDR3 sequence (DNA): TGTGCCACCAGCGGGACACAGGGGACCGAGCAGTACTTC. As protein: CATSGTQGTEQYF.

Here the CDR3 DNA reads TGTGCCAGCAGTCTCCTCGGGGGGGCTAATGAAAAACTGTTTTTT. Protein sequence: CASSLLGGANEKLFF. The J gene is TRBJ1-4, the V gene TRBV28; TRBD1 might be the D (5 bases). The CDR3 has 15 residues. V lost 5 bases to trimming and J lost 3 bases, with 13 bases between them. CDR1 MDHEN and CDR2 SYDVKM come from the germline V gene.

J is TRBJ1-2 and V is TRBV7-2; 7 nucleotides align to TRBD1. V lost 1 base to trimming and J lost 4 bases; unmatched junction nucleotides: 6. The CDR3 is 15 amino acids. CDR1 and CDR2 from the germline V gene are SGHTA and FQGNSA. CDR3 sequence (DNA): TGTGCCAGCAGCTTAGGACAGGGAAGTAGCTATGGCTACACCTTC. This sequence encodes CASSLGQGSSYGYTF. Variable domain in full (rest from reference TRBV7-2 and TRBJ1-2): GAGVSQSPSNKVTEKGKDVELRCDPISGHTALYWYRQSLGQGLEFLIYFQGNSAPDKSGLPSDRFSAERTGGSVSTLTIQRTQQEDSAVYLCASSLGQGSSYGYTFGSGTRLTVV.

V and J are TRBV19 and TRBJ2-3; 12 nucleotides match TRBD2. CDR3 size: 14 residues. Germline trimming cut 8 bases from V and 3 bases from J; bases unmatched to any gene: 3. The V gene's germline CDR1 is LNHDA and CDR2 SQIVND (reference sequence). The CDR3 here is CASSTSGGTDTQYF. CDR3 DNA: TGTGCCAGTTCGACTAGCGGGGGAACAGATACGCAGTATTTT.

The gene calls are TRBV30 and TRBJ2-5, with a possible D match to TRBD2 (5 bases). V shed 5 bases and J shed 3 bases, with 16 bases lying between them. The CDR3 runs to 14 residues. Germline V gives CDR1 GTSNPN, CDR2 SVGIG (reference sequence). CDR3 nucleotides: TGTGCCTGGGCTCCTCTGGGAGCCAAAGAGACCCAGTACTTC. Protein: CAWAPLGAKETQYF.

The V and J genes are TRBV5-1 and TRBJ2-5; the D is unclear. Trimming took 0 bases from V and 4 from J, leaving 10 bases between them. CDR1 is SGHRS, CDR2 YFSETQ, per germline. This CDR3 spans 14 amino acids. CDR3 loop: CASSLGVPGETQYF. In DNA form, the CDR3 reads TGCGCCAGCAGCTTGGGGGTCCCGGGAGAGACCCAGTACTTC.

The CDR3 bases are TGTGCCCGACAACCGGGACTAGCAGGAGATACGCAGTATTTT. Its translation: CARQPGLAGDTQYF. The chain has TRBV2 and TRBJ2-3; the match to TRBD2 covers 9 bases. This CDR3 region has 14 residues. The germline CDR1 and CDR2 sequences are SNHLY and FYNNEI. J lost 5 bases, V lost 11 bases, and 11 bases had no gene match.

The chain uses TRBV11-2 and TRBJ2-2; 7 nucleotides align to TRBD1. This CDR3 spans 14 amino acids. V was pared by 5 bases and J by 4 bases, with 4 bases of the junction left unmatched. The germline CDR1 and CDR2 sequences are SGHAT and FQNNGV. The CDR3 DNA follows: TGTGCCAGCAGCGGACAGGTCTTCACCGGGGAGCTGTTTTTT. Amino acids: CASSGQVFTGELFF.

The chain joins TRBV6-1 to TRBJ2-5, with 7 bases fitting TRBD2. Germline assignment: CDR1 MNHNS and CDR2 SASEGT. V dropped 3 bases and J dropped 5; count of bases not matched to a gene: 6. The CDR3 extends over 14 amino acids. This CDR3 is CASSDWEGQETQYF. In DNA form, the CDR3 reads TGTGCCAGCAGTGATTGGGAGGGCCAGGAGACCCAGTACTTC.